These T cell receptor beta chains were read from a single sample in a study of T cells in Graves' hyperthyroidism and ophthalmopathy. TCRdb re-derived calls from the multiplex PCR reads in MiXCR, one entry per CDR3 protein. The table includes about 480,000 distinct CDR3 sequences, roughly a quarter detected once. The sample was blood. All receptors derive from a woman in her twenties or thirties with Graves' ophthalmopathy. CDR3s include the opening cysteine and the closing phenylalanine or tryptophan. Fields, in order: V gene, clone size, D gene, J gene, CDR3 DNA, CDR3 protein. A D gene is named only where the DNA matches it firmly. Size tells how often a clone was seen (once, few, many) or the class of an expanded clone, and some rows leave it out.

TRBV28,-,-,TRBJ1-2,TGTGCCAGTAGTATGGCTCACAGGACTAACTATGGCTACACCTTC,CASSMAHRTNYGYTF
TRBV15,many,-,TRBJ1-1,TGTGCCACAGAGGGACCCCGGAACACTGAAGCTTTCTTT,CATEGPRNTEAFF
TRBV4-1,once,-,TRBJ2-7,TGCGCCAGCAGCCAAGGTGTTCAGGGGCCCTACGAGCAGTACTTC,CASSQGVQGPYEQYF
TRBV12-5,many,-,TRBJ1-1,TGTGCTAGTGGTTTGGACGGGACGAACACTGAAGCTTTCTTT,CASGLDGTNTEAFF
TRBV29-1,-,-,TRBJ1-5,TGCAGCGTCCGTGACAGAGACGGGTTCAATCAGCCCCAGCATTTT,CSVRDRDGFNQPQHF
TRBV12-3/TRBV12-4,many,-,TRBJ1-2,TGTGCCAGCAGTCAGCGAGGTGGCTACACCTTC,CASSQRGGYTF
TRBV6-1,-,-,TRBJ2-5,TGTGCCAGCAGTGACGTAAAATACAGGGTATTAGAGACCCAGTACTTC,CASSDVKYRVLETQYF
TRBV7-9,many,TRBD1,TRBJ2-7,TGTGCCAGCAGCTTAGTTGTGACAGGGGGCAACGAGCAGTACTTC,CASSLVVTGGNEQYF
TRBV6-5,many,-,TRBJ2-5,TGTGCCAGCAGTTTATTACAACAAGAGACCCAGTACTTC,CASSLLQQETQYF
TRBV11-2,many,-,TRBJ2-5,TGTGCCAGCAGCCGCTCTAGCGTGGAGACCCAGTACTTC,CASSRSSVETQYF
TRBV20-1,few,-,TRBJ2-2,TGCAGTGCTAGAGCAGAGACCGGGGAGCTGTTTTTT,CSARAETGELFF
TRBV12-3/TRBV12-4,-,-,TRBJ2-5,TGTGCCAGCAAAGCGGGACACCAACAAGAGACCCAGGACTTC,CASKAGHQQETQDF
TRBV11-2,once,-,TRBJ2-7,TGTGCCAGCAGCTTATCCCAGGGGAGCTACGAGCAGTACTTC,CASSLSQGSYEQYF
TRBV3-1,many,-,TRBJ2-2,TGTGCCAGCAGCCAAGAATACAGGACGAGGGAGCTGTTTTTT,CASSQEYRTRELFF
TRBV6-1,few,-,TRBJ1-5,TGTGCCAGCAGTGAAGGTCGACTCAGAGAATATCAGCCCCAGCATTTT,CASSEGRLREYQPQHF
TRBV6-5,many,-,TRBJ1-1,TGTGCCAGCGGTTTATCGGGGGCGCAGACTGAAGCTTTCTTT,CASGLSGAQTEAFF
TRBV19,many,-,TRBJ2-7,TGTGCCAGTAGTATGTGGAACTCCTACGAGCAGTACTTC,CASSMWNSYEQYF
TRBV24-1,many,-,TRBJ1-5,TGTGCCACCAGTGCAACAGGTTTGGGGAATCAGCCCCAGCATTTT,CATSATGLGNQPQHF
TRBV6-5,many,-,TRBJ1-1,TGTGCCAGCAGTTTTACGGGACACTTGAACACTGAAGCTTTCTTT,CASSFTGHLNTEAFF
TRBV20-1,-,TRBD2,TRBJ2-2,TGCAGTGCTAAACGGCCCCTGGCGGGGGGGCGGATCACCGGGGAGCTGTTTTTT,CSAKRPLAGGRITGELFF
TRBV12-3/TRBV12-4,-,TRBD1,TRBJ2-7,TGTGCCAGCACCCGAGGACAGGTCTCCTACAAGCAGTACTTC,CASTRGQVSYKQYF
TRBV15,many,-,TRBJ1-1,TGTGCCACCAGCTCCATGGACGGGGGGGACACTGAAGCTTTCTTT,CATSSMDGGDTEAFF
TRBV5-1,-,TRBD1,TRBJ2-7,TGCGCCAGCACGGACCCCGGACAGGGGGTCGACGAGCAGTACTTC,CASTDPGQGVDEQYF
TRBV28,-,-,TRBJ1-5,TGTGCCAGCAGTTTAGATTCGGGGGGTTCTCAGCCCCAGCATTTT,CASSLDSGGSQPQHF
TRBV19,many,-,TRBJ2-6,TGTGCCAGTAGTACCCCCCCCTTCTCTGGGGCCAACGTCCTGACTTTC,CASSTPPFSGANVLTF
TRBV15,many,-,TRBJ1-1,TGTGCCACCAGCAGAGGTGGGGGGGAGTCAGAAGCTTTCTTT,CATSRGGGESEAFF
TRBV29-1,-,TRBD2,TRBJ2-2,TGCAGCGTTCCCAGCGGGAGTTTCACCGGGGAGCTGTTTTTT,CSVPSGSFTGELFF
TRBV24-1,few,-,TRBJ2-2,TGTGCCACCAGTGACCCCGACAGGGAGGGCACCGGGGAGCTGTTTTTT,CATSDPDREGTGELFF
TRBV10-3,-,TRBD1,TRBJ1-1,TGTGCCACCCTGGGACAGGGAAAGTCTGAAGCTTTCTTT,CATLGQGKSEAFF
TRBV6-1,many,TRBD1,TRBJ1-3,TGTGCCAGCAGGAGGGGACAGGGAAACACCATATATTTT,CASRRGQGNTIYF
TRBV9,-,TRBD1,TRBJ2-7,TGTGCCAGCAGCGTGGGACAGCGATGGAGCGAGCAGTACTTC,CASSVGQRWSEQYF
TRBV12-3/TRBV12-4,many,-,TRBJ1-2,TGTGCCAGCAGTTTATCAGTCAGGGACGGTGGCTACACCTTC,CASSLSVRDGGYTF
TRBV15,many,TRBD2,TRBJ2-6,TGTGCCACCAGCAGAGGCATACCTAGCGGCCTGTCCTCTGGGGCCAACGTCCTGACTTTC,CATSRGIPSGLSSGANVLTF
TRBV12-3/TRBV12-4,-,TRBD1,TRBJ2-7,TGTGCCAGCAGCTCGCCGGGACAGGGGAAACACGAGCAGTACTTC,CASSSPGQGKHEQYF
TRBV27,many,-,TRBJ1-1,TGTGCCAGCAGCACCCCGAGTAACACTGAAGCTTTCTTT,CASSTPSNTEAFF
TRBV30,many,-,TRBJ1-1,TGTGCCTGTAGCAGGCAGGGCAGGACTGAAGCTTTCTTT,CACSRQGRTEAFF
TRBV7-9,-,-,TRBJ1-5,TGTGCCAGCAGCTTAGGGGGTGATTTCGGTCAGCCCCAGCATTTT,CASSLGGDFGQPQHF
TRBV6-5,many,-,TRBJ1-2,TGTGCCAGCAGTCGGAACATTAACTATGGCTACACCTTC,CASSRNINYGYTF
TRBV19,many,TRBD1,TRBJ1-5,TGTGCCAGTACCCTGGACAGGGTTAATCAGCCCCAGCATTTT,CASTLDRVNQPQHF
TRBV6-5,-,-,TRBJ1-1,TGTGCCAGCAGTTACTCTCAGACCTACATGAACACTGAAGCTTTCTTT,CASSYSQTYMNTEAFF
TRBV20-1,many,-,TRBJ1-2,TGCAGTGATAATCTACAGGGCTATGGCTACACCTTC,CSDNLQGYGYTF
TRBV12-3/TRBV12-4,many,-,TRBJ2-5,TGTGCCAGCAGTCCTTTACGGCAAGAGACCCAGTACTTC,CASSPLRQETQYF
TRBV5-1,many,TRBD1,TRBJ2-7,TGCGCCAGCAGCTCCCCCAGGACAGGGGAGTACGAGCAGTACTTC,CASSSPRTGEYEQYF
TRBV6-5,many,-,TRBJ1-2,TGTGCCAGCAGTTATTCCGAGGCGTTAAATTTCTATGGCTACACCTTC,CASSYSEALNFYGYTF
TRBV12-5,many,TRBD1,TRBJ2-7,TGTGCTAGTGGTCCGCGGACAGGGCCGTACTACGAGCAGTACTTC,CASGPRTGPYYEQYF
TRBV20-1,many,-,TRBJ2-7,TGCAGTGCTAGAGGAGGGTCCTGGAGCTACGAGCAGTACTTC,CSARGGSWSYEQYF
TRBV12-3/TRBV12-4,few,-,TRBJ1-2,TGTGCCAGCAGTGGTTCGGCTAACTATGGCTTCACCTTC,CASSGSANYGFTF
TRBV7-6,-,-,TRBJ1-1,TGTGCCAGCAGCGCTGACCCATCCACTGAAGCTTTCTTT,CASSADPSTEAFF
TRBV12-3/TRBV12-4,many,-,TRBJ2-2,TGTGCCAGCAGTTTAGAGGAGTTCGCGAACACCGGGGAGCTGTTTTTT,CASSLEEFANTGELFF
TRBV10-3,many,-,TRBJ1-1,TGTGCCATCAGGGTCGAAGGGGCCACTGAAGCTTTCTTT,CAIRVEGATEAFF
TRBV20-1,many,-,TRBJ1-1,TGCAGTGCTGAGCCCGGACCGGGGAGGGGAGCTTTCTTT,CSAEPGPGRGAFF
TRBV29-1,-,-,TRBJ2-7,TGCAGCGTTGTAGGGGAGCAGTACTTC,CSVVGEQYF
TRBV20-1,few,-,TRBJ2-2,TGCAGTGCTAGAGAGATCAGGACCGGGAGCACCGGGGAGCTGTTTTTT,CSAREIRTGSTGELFF
TRBV7-8,many,TRBD1,TRBJ1-2,TGTGCCAGCAGCTTCGGACAGGGCGTAAGGGACTATGGCTACACCTTC,CASSFGQGVRDYGYTF
TRBV19,many,-,TRBJ2-7,TGTGCCAGTAGGAGAATCGGACAGAAGCTATACGAGCAGTACTTC,CASRRIGQKLYEQYF